Reported below is one T cell receptor (beta chain). The record originates from a study of CD8 T cells in Susac syndrome. It was with random hexamers that about 0.45 to 1 ug RNA was reverse transcribed. TCR beta CDR3 was amplified by immunoSEQ covering 54 Vbeta and 13 Jbeta. TCRdb redid the calling of the immunoSEQ multiplex PCR reads with MiXCR, one entry per CDR3 protein. The data contain about 180,000 distinct CDR3 sequences, around 95% of them singletons. TCR beta from blood CD8+ and CD4+ T cells was sequenced. Negative magnetic isolation gave CD8+ and CD4+ cells; FACS enriched CD8+ TEMRA. This CDR3 contains 15 residues. V lost 2 bases, J lost 0 bases, and 10 bases lay in between. Germline-derived CDR1 and CDR2 are MDHEN and SYDVKM.

The receptor was derived from a human donor with multiple sclerosis. Sequenced: CD8+ T cells from PBMCs. This chain joins TRBV28 and TRBJ1-2; D is perhaps TRBD1 (5 bases). CDR3 residues: CASSLRSGPNYGYTF. CDR3 sequence (DNA): TGTGCCAGCAGTTTACGTTCGGGGCCTAACTATGGCTACACCTTC.